This T cell receptor (beta chain) emerged from a study of shared clonotypes between healthy human individuals. Worth noting for this clone: What it recognizes is unknown.

Germline loops: CDR1 SNHLY, CDR2 FYNNEI. The CDR3 has 12 residues. V lost 7 bases, J lost 4 bases, and 10 bases lay in between. The repertoire was sequenced with immunoSEQ multiplex PCR; TCRdb's copy has only in-frame clones and lacks some. This table holds about 2.4 million clones, over 85% found once. Study findings and constraints: Naive subsets usually exceeded memory subsets in estimated richness.

None of the donors, who were healthy HIV-negative adults, had recently had acute infections or vaccinations. The J gene is TRBJ2-5, the V gene TRBV2, with D perhaps TRBD1 (5 bases). The sequence was obtained from a man aged 18 to 29 in good health. Sequenced sample: naive CD4+ T cells sorted from blood. Subset reported: CD45RA+ positively selected. CDR3 bases: TGTGCCAGCAAGGGTAGGGGAGAGACCCAGTACTTC. Its protein is CASKGRGETQYF.